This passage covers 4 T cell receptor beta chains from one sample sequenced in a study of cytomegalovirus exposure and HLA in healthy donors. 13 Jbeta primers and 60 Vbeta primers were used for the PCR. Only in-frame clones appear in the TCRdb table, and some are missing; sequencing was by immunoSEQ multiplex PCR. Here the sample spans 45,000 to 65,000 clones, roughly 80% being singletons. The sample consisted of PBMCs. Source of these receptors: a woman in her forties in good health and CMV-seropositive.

The CDR3 DNA reads TGTGCCAGCAGCTTAGGAGCGCCAGCCTACGAGCAGTACTTC. Protein: CASSLGAPAYEQYF. The chain has TRBV13 and TRBJ2-7; D unclear. Trimming cost V 0 bases and J 2 bases, with 8 bases left between them. Germline CDR1 is PRHDT and CDR2 is FYEKMQ (reference sequence). The CDR3 consists of 14 residues.

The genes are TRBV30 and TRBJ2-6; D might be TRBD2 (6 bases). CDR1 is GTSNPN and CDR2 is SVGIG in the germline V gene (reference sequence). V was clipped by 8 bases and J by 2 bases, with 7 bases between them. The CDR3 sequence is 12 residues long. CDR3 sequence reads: CARGTGANVLTF. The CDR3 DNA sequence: TGTGCCCGCGGGACTGGGGCCAACGTCCTGACTTTC.

The CDR3 reads CASRTGVRETQYF. CDR3 DNA sequence: TGTGCCAGCCGGACAGGGGTGCGAGAGACCCAGTACTTC. This chain joins TRBV6-1 and TRBJ2-5; 9 bases align to TRBD1. Trimming cost V 8 bases and J 4 bases; bases outside gene matches: 5. The germline V gene encodes CDR1 MNHNS and CDR2 SASEGT. The CDR3 has 13 residues.

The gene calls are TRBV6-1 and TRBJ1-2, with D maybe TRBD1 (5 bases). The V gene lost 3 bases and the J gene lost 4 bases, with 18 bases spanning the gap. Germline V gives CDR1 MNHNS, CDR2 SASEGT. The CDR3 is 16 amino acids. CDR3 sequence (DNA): TGTGCCAGCAGTGAGGAGGGGCAGGGATCCTTCTATGGCTACACCTTC. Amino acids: CASSEEGQGSFYGYTF.